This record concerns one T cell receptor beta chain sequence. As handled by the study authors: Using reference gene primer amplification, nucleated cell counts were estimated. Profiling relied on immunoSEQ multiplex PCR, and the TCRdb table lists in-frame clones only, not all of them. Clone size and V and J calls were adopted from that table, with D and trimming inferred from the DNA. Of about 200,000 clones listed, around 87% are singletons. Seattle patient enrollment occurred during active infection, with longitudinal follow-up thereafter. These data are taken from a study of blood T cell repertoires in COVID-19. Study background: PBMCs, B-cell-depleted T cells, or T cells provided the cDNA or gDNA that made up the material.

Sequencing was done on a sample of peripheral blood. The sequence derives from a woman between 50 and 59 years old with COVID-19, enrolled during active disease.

In DNA, the CDR3 is TGTGCCAGTAGTATTTACAGTGGGGAGACCCAGTACTTC. Translating it yields CASSIYSGETQYF. The genes are TRBV19 and TRBJ2-5; D not resolved. Germline CDR1 and CDR2: LNHDA and SQIVND (reference sequence). The CDR3 is 13 residues long. Trimming took off 3 bases at V and 5 bases at J, with 10 bases between the two ends.